This TCR beta chain stems from a study of T cell repertoires in cytomegalovirus infection. Turning to the study itself: It was the public TCR beta signatures that indicated both CMV infection and matching HLA type.

TCRdb independently ran MiXCR on the reads; one entry per CDR3 protein. Among over 150,000 distinct CDR3 sequences listed, 13% to 15% were seen once. Study results and caveats: Public TCR beta family frequency separated CMV-and-HLA carriers, including in an independent cohort.

Deletions cut 6 bases from V and 6 bases from J, with 9 bases between. CDR1 and CDR2 from the germline V gene are MNHEY and SMNVEV (reference sequence). The CDR3 is 12 residues long. In this sample, this clonotype turned up many times. The antigen is undetermined. Sequenced material: PBMCs. The V gene is TRBV27, the J gene TRBJ2-4, with a tentative D call TRBD2 (5 bases). This clonotype was sampled from a human donor in good health (CMV status not recorded). Some clones in this sample may be carry-over from other donors' samples. CDR3 bases: TGTGCCAGCAGAACGGGGAGAAACATTCAGTACTTC. This encodes CASRTGRNIQYF.